A selection of T cell receptor beta chains follows, all from one sample in a study of OX40 agonist ivuxolimab in advanced cancers. Only in-frame clones appear in the TCRdb table, and some are missing; sequencing was by immunoSEQ multiplex PCR. The data show tens of thousands of clones, more than 80% seen once. Sequencing was performed on CD4+ or CD8+ T cells sorted from blood, taken in a trial of the OX40 agonist ivuxolimab. The receptors come from an adult with an advanced solid tumor such as melanoma, head and neck, liver or kidney cancer. CDR3s leave out the opening cysteine and the closing phenylalanine or tryptophan.

TRBV6-5 ASSFGGVGEKLF
TRBV7-6 ASSPLAGFLHEQY
TRBV5-4 ASSLGGRAYEQY
TRBV5-1 ASSFSSSGSYEQY
TRBV7-9 ASRSREQPYNEQF
TRBV2 ASKRDRYSNQPQH
TRBV13 ASSLVSYGYT
TRBV7-9 ASSLDSYEKLF
TRBV4-1 ASQSDRVPGELF
TRBV6-1 ASSEPLGSTGQPQH
TRBV28 ASSSSLAGGRETQY
TRBV27 ASSLSVSGGNEQF
TRBV15 ATSPEFASNEKLF
TRBV4-1 ASAHRGSSYEQY
TRBV30 AWSVYTGNTEAF
TRBV28 ASSLLAAPQETQY
TRBV5-1 ASSPTSSYNEQF
TRBV13 ASSLGGYPEQF
TRBV11-2 ASSSRVGVAEAF
TRBV25-1 ASRDRGDPEQY
TRBV10-3 AISVSGGAQEQF
TRBV11-1 ASSNRFAGYNEQF
TRBV5-4 ASSPFSSGDTQY
TRBV5-1 ASSWGQGAIHEQY
TRBV6-5 ASSHGTTTEQY
TRBV19 ASSINNPSSYNSPLH
TRBV7-8 ASSSKRLSAFDRGDTEAF
TRBV27 ASRGNTGELF
TRBV7-9 ASSSLSYEQY
TRBV7-3 ASSLTGTLGDGYT
TRBV2 ASSESPPSRNSNQPQH
TRBV7-8 ASSLDPGVLSGELF
TRBV13 ASSEGGGFNYGYT
TRBV5-1 ASSFGTETYEQY
TRBV7-6 ASSFERVGYEQY
TRBV19 ASRTGTGNYEQY
TRBV30 AWSVGSGYEQY
TRBV11-1 ASSFGFQETQY
TRBV5-4 ASSDSDIPYEQY
TRBV4-2 ASSQDFDNYEQY
TRBV27 ASSPGQGIRYT
TRBV27 ASSLGNEKLF
TRBV19 ASSIPRLGTGSVSGANVLT
TRBV27 ASSHDSSNQPQH
TRBV7-6 ASSLGTVDEQY
TRBV11-2 ASSLFYTDTQY
TRBV2 ASSEFGRNEQY
TRBV7-9 ASSSETSEHEQF
TRBV7-9 ASSLGVGLSSYEQY
TRBV27 ASSLLGGQGRGPQH
TRBV4-1 AAGDPGPTEAF
TRBV5-4 ATEGTSSYEQY
TRBV5-6 ASSLARTANYGYT
TRBV29-1 SVEGRGEGTAYNEQF
TRBV9 ASSVGSGKLF